This TCR beta chain was identified during a study of cytomegalovirus exposure and HLA in healthy donors. Use of 60 Vbeta and 13 Jbeta primers characterized the PCR. Original handling: Unique TCR beta chains numbered roughly 84 million in a later analysis, with roughly 11 million shared. The method was immunoSEQ multiplex PCR; TCRdb's version includes in-frame clones alone and lacks a portion of them. V, J and clone size are taken as reported in that table, and D and trimming were inferred from the DNA itself. The profile shows 150,000 to 200,000 clones, over 70% of them singletons. General study results and limits: Highly shared variants forming one cluster were likely a sequencing artifact. A previous analysis found most TCR beta V segments productive roughly 87% or roughly 30% of the time.

The donors comprised healthy bone marrow donors. The CDR3 consists of 13 residues. The V gene's germline CDR1 is SGHNT and CDR2 YYREEE (reference sequence). Trimming pared 2 bases from V and 0 bases from J, leaving 5 bases between. Concerning this clone: The antigen remains undetermined.

The chain links TRBV5-4 to TRBJ1-1, with unresolved D. The clonotype originates from a woman younger than 35 in good health and CMV-seronegative. Sequenced: PBMCs. In DNA, the CDR3 is TGTGCCAGCAGCTTTAATGTGAACACTGAAGCTTTCTTT. It translates to CASSFNVNTEAFF.